This is a list of T cell receptor beta chains from one sample in a study of regulatory T cells in long-lasting Graves disease. TCRdb reprocessed the multiplex PCR reads via MiXCR and lists one record per CDR3 protein. The table has some 350,000 distinct CDR3 sequences, about a sixth seen once. These data also featured in a second study, about T cells in Graves' hyperthyroidism and ophthalmopathy.

This sample comprised peripheral blood mononuclear cells (PBMCs), obtained at new diagnosis, from a patient treated with antithyroid drugs. Receptor source: a woman under 30 with Graves disease. Each CDR3 is given with its conserved first and last residue. The order of the fields is J gene, D gene, V gene, clone size, CDR3 DNA, CDR3 protein. A D gene is named only where the DNA matches it firmly. For some rows the clone size is stated as once, few or many, or as a class when expanded; others skip it.

TRBJ2-1	TRBD1	TRBV7-9	once	TGTGCCAGCAGCGCACGGGACAGGGCCCTCGGTGAGCAGTTCTTC	CASSARDRALGEQFF
TRBJ1-3	TRBD1	TRBV2	many	TGTGCCAGCAGAGATGGGACAGCGGGAAACACCATATATTTT	CASRDGTAGNTIYF
TRBJ2-4	TRBD2	TRBV3-1	.	TGTGCCAGCAGCCTCAGAAAGGTCCCGAAGCGGGAAAAGGTAGCCAAAAACATTCAGTACTTC	CASSLRKVPKREKVAKNIQYF
TRBJ1-3	.	TRBV4-1	few	TGCGCCAGCAGCCACCCCGTGCGCTCTGGAAACACCATATATTTT	CASSHPVRSGNTIYF
TRBJ1-5	TRBD1	TRBV18	many	TGTGCCAGCTCACGACAACAGGGGGCGGGTCAGCCCCAGCATTTT	CASSRQQGAGQPQHF
TRBJ1-5	TRBD1	TRBV27	many	TGTGCCAGCAGTTCCCACCCCGGAGGGGGCCACAATCAGCCCCAGCATTTT	CASSSHPGGGHNQPQHF
TRBJ1-1	.	TRBV12-3/TRBV12-4	many	TGTGCCACCGCAATCGGAGTCGGCACTGAAGCTTTCTTT	CATAIGVGTEAFF
TRBJ1-1	.	TRBV20-1	many	TGCAGTGCTGGTCATGCTTTCTTT	CSAGHAFF
TRBJ2-7	TRBD2	TRBV20-1	.	TGCAGTGCAGGCGGGGGGATAGGGCGGGAGAAGGGGAACGAGCAGTACTTC	CSAGGGIGREKGNEQYF
TRBJ2-7	.	TRBV28	many	TGTGCCAGCAGTTTGATTAGCGAGACCTACGAGCAGTACTTC	CASSLISETYEQYF
TRBJ1-3	.	TRBV7-3	few	TGTGCCAGCAGCTTATCAAGTGGGGAATCTGGAAACACCATATATTTT	CASSLSSGESGNTIYF
TRBJ1-3	.	TRBV6-2/TRBV6-3	.	TGTGCCAGCAGCCCCGTCTTGGGAAACACCATATATTTT	CASSPVLGNTIYF
TRBJ1-6	TRBD1	TRBV13	.	TGTGCCAGCAGCCTACTCTCAGGGGGAATTAGTTCACCCCTCCACTTT	CASSLLSGGISSPLHF
TRBJ2-3	.	TRBV4-1	.	TGCGCCAGCAGCCAAGTGACTTTGGTTACAGATACGCAGTATTTT	CASSQVTLVTDTQYF
TRBJ2-5	TRBD2	TRBV5-1	.	TGCGCCAGCAGCTTGGCCGGGCTAGCGGGGGGGCCCAGAGAGACCCAGTACTTC	CASSLAGLAGGPRETQYF
TRBJ1-4	TRBD1	TRBV6-2/TRBV6-3	few	TGTGCCAGCAGTGAAGCGGCGGGACAGGGGAATGAAAAACTGTTTTTT	CASSEAAGQGNEKLFF
TRBJ1-2	.	TRBV5-1	many	TGCGCCAGCAGCCCCTCGACCCGGTCGTATGGCTACACCTTC	CASSPSTRSYGYTF
TRBJ1-3	.	TRBV2	many	TGTGCCAGCAGAATGGAGTTCTCTGGAAACACCATATATTTT	CASRMEFSGNTIYF
TRBJ2-3	.	TRBV14	many	TGTGCCAGCAGCCAAGTTTCCGGGGGCAGGACAGATACGCAGTATTTT	CASSQVSGGRTDTQYF
TRBJ2-7	TRBD2	TRBV3-1	many	TGTGCCAGCAGCCCGACTAGCGGGAGGGCCTCCTACGAGCAGTACTTC	CASSPTSGRASYEQYF
TRBJ2-1	TRBD2	TRBV18	many	TGTGCCAGCTCACCACCTCTAGCGGAGTACAATGAGCAGTTCTTC	CASSPPLAEYNEQFF
TRBJ1-5	.	TRBV24-1	.	TGTGCCACCTGTCCGGGAGCGGATCAGCCCCAGCATTTT	CATCPGADQPQHF
TRBJ2-1	TRBD1	TRBV28	.	TGTGCCAGCAGTTGGGGGGACAGGGCCTACAATGAGCAGTTCTTC	CASSWGDRAYNEQFF
TRBJ2-7	.	TRBV27	many	TGTGCCAGCGGACTGGTCTCCTACGAGCAGTACTTC	CASGLVSYEQYF
TRBJ1-5	.	TRBV3-1	many	TGTGCCAGCAGCCAAGATCAAGGGGGGGGCAATCAGCCCCAGCATTTT	CASSQDQGGGNQPQHF
TRBJ2-3	.	TRBV12-3/TRBV12-4	few	TGTGCCAGCAGTGCCTCTAGGCCGGCGCAGTATTTT	CASSASRPAQYF
TRBJ1-2	.	TRBV5-1	.	TGCGCCAGCAGCCCCGATGGGGTCGGGGGCTACACCTTC	CASSPDGVGGYTF
TRBJ1-6	.	TRBV5-1	.	TGCGCCAGCAAGCATCACAGGGAAAATTCACCCCTCCACTTT	CASKHHRENSPLHF
TRBJ1-1	.	TRBV7-9	.	TGTGCCAGCAGCTTAAGGGGGGCGAAAAACACTGAAGCTTTCTTT	CASSLRGAKNTEAFF
TRBJ1-1	.	TRBV19	once	TGTGCCAGTAGTATAGGGGCCATTGAAGCTTTCTTT	CASSIGAIEAFF
TRBJ1-2	.	TRBV5-5	few	TGTGCCAGCAGCTCAACAGGGAATGGCTACACCTTC	CASSSTGNGYTF
TRBJ2-5	TRBD2	TRBV28	many	TGTGCCAGCAGTTTGGGACTAGCGGGGAAAGAGACCCAGTACTTC	CASSLGLAGKETQYF
TRBJ2-3	.	TRBV3-1	many	TGTGCCAGCAGCCAATGGGCGGGGGCGGAAGATACGCAGTATTTT	CASSQWAGAEDTQYF
TRBJ1-3	TRBD1	TRBV5-8	once	TGTGCCAGCAGCTTGGTTCAGGGGGCATCTGGAAACACCATATATTTT	CASSLVQGASGNTIYF
TRBJ1-1	.	TRBV18	.	TGTGCCAGCTCACAAAGTCGGGGGTCCACTGAAGCTTTCTTT	CASSQSRGSTEAFF
TRBJ2-3	.	TRBV6-1	many	TGTGCCAGCAGTGAACCCCAGCTCGGGGATACGCAGTATTTT	CASSEPQLGDTQYF
TRBJ2-7	TRBD1	TRBV12-3/TRBV12-4	many	TGTGCCAGCAGGGAATGGGACAGGTTCCCTTACGAGCAGTACTTC	CASREWDRFPYEQYF
TRBJ2-7	.	TRBV6-5	many	TGTGCCAGCAGTTACCCCCAGCTACCTCAGGACGAGCAGTACTTC	CASSYPQLPQDEQYF
TRBJ2-1	.	TRBV2	many	TGTGCCAGCAGTGCGGGCAGTGAGCAGTTCTTC	CASSAGSEQFF
TRBJ2-3	.	TRBV6-2/TRBV6-3	once	TGTGCCAGCAGTGCGGGACCCACGCAGTATTTT	CASSAGPTQYF
TRBJ2-5	.	TRBV20-1	few	TGCAGTGCTAGAGATGGGGCTTCAAGGACCCAGTACTTC	CSARDGASRTQYF
TRBJ2-2	.	TRBV29-1	many	TGCAGCATAAGGCAGGGCACCGGGGAGCTGTTTTTT	CSIRQGTGELFF
TRBJ2-7	.	TRBV5-1	.	TGCGCCAGCAGCTCTGGACACAGGTCCTACGAGCAGTACTTC	CASSSGHRSYEQYF
TRBJ2-7	.	TRBV5-1	many	TGCGCCAGCAGCCCCGGCCTACCTCCCTACGAGCAGTACTTC	CASSPGLPPYEQYF
TRBJ1-1	.	TRBV5-1	many	TGCGCCAGCCGATTAATAACCAACACTGAAGCTTTCTTT	CASRLITNTEAFF
TRBJ1-2	.	TRBV30	many	TGTGCCTGGAGTGTCTCGCCAAATGTCGGCTACACCTTC	CAWSVSPNVGYTF
TRBJ1-1	.	TRBV3-1	many	TGTGCCAGCAGCCAATCCGACTCGGGGGGTTTCACTGAAGCTTTCTTT	CASSQSDSGGFTEAFF
TRBJ1-1	.	TRBV7-8	.	TGTGCCAGCAGCTTAGGGGGCTTTGGAACTGAAGCTTTCTTT	CASSLGGFGTEAFF
TRBJ1-1	.	TRBV5-1	many	TGCGCCAGCAGCTTGGAACTGGGGGACACTGAAGCTTTCTTT	CASSLELGDTEAFF
TRBJ2-1	.	TRBV10-3	.	TGTGCCATCAGTGAGCCGAACAGGGTTGATGGTGGGCAGTTCTTC	CAISEPNRVDGGQFF
TRBJ2-3	TRBD1	TRBV2	many	TGTGCCAGCGTGAGGACAGGGGGAAATACGCAGTATTTT	CASVRTGGNTQYF
TRBJ2-7	.	TRBV3-1	many	TGTGCCAGCAGCCAAGGGACTTCCTACGAGCAGTACTTC	CASSQGTSYEQYF
TRBJ1-1	TRBD1	TRBV7-9	many	TGTGCCAGCAGCTTCTGGAGCAGGGGGGGCACTGAAGCTTTCTTT	CASSFWSRGGTEAFF
TRBJ2-2	TRBD2	TRBV3-1	once	TGTGCCAGCAGCCAAATTCCCCTAGCGGGAGACCTCGGGGAGCTGTTTTTT	CASSQIPLAGDLGELFF
TRBJ1-2	TRBD1	TRBV7-2	many	TGTGCCAGCAGCTTCGACAGGGTCTATGGCTACACCTTC	CASSFDRVYGYTF